This TCR beta chain was observed in a study of T-cell memory formation after mild COVID-19. Overall study context: Largely, the TCR clusters proved donor specific.

TCRdb called the 5' RACE reads again in MiXCR, with one record for every CDR3 protein. The repertoire consists of around 300,000 distinct CDR3 sequences, with around 15% occurring once and the leading ten covering 22%. Points on this clonotype: Possible read error: a much larger clone is one base away.

Trimming removed 5 bases from V and 5 bases from J; junction bases left unmatched: 7. Germline assignment: CDR1 SGHTA and CDR2 FQGNSA. CDR3 length equals 15 residues. The chain uses TRBV7-2 and TRBJ2-5; TRBD2 aligns across 11 bases. This TCR derives from a man aged 18 to 30 who had mild COVID-19 (a few samples of this study predate the infection). Cell type and time point are not known. Sequencing used PBMCs or a T cell subset sorted from them (not recorded which). CDR3 amino acids: CASSDSGGARETQYF. CDR3 sequence (DNA): TGTGCCAGCAGCGATAGCGGGGGGGCCCGGGAGACCCAGTACTTC. Complete variable domain (other parts from reference TRBV7-2 and TRBJ2-5): GAGVSQSPSNKVTEKGKDVELRCDPISGHTALYWYRQSLGQGLEFLIYFQGNSAPDKSGLPSDRFSAERTGGSVSTLTIQRTQQEDSAVYLCASSDSGGARETQYFGPGTRLLVL.